This TCR beta chain was sequenced for a study of cytomegalovirus exposure and HLA in healthy donors. Vbeta (60) and Jbeta (13) primers were used in the PCR. Clones were sequenced by immunoSEQ multiplex PCR, and TCRdb holds only the in-frame ones, with some missing. Of around 160,000 clones in the sample, roughly 73% were seen once. Points from the study as a whole: In terms of immune exposure information, only CMV serostatus was available. It was in a later analysis that TCR association rates were seen to vary by HLA locus, highest for DRB1 and lowest for HLA-C. A missense variant in DCLRE1C was later tied to TCR beta V- and J-gene trimming. Cytomegalovirus association was listed for approximately 150 TCR beta chains.

On this clone itself: What it binds is unknown.

Germline V gene data show CDR1 as SEHNR and CDR2 as FQNEAQ (reference sequence). The CDR3 loop spans 14 amino acids. Deletions cut 2 bases from V and 3 bases from J, with 10 bases between. This TCR was recovered from a woman aged 40 to 50 in good health and CMV-seropositive. The chain joins TRBV7-9 to TRBJ2-5; no clear D. The sample taken for sequencing was PBMCs. In nucleotides, the CDR3 is TGTGCCAGCAGCTTATTTTCGGGTGAAGAGACCCAGTACTTC. Amino acids: CASSLFSGEETQYF.